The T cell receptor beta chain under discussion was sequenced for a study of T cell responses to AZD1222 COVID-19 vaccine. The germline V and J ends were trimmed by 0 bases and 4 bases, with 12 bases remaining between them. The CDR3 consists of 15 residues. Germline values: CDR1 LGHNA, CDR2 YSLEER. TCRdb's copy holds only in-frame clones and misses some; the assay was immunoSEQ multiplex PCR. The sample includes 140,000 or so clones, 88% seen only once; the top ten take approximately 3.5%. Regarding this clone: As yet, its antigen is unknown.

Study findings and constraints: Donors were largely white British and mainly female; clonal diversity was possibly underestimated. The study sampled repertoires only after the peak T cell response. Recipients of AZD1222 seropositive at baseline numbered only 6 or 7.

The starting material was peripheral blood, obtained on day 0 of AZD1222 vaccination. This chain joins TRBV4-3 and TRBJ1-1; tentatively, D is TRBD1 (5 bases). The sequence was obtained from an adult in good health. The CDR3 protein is CASSQDTGWGTEAFF. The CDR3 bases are TGCGCCAGCAGCCAAGATACAGGTTGGGGCACTGAAGCTTTCTTT.